This TCR beta chain was identified in a study of blood T cell repertoires in COVID-19. Original processing notes: Amplification from reference gene primers served as the basis for estimated nucleated cell counts. Some clones are missing from TCRdb's copy, which holds only in-frame ones; the method was immunoSEQ multiplex PCR. V and J calls and clone size come straight from that table; D and trimming were deduced from the DNA. The sample contains 100,000 to 150,000 clones, nearly 70% of which appear only once. This clone showed up many times. The V gene lost 2 bases and the J gene lost 2 bases, with 9 bases spanning the gap. The CDR3 contains 14 residues.

The V call is TRBV23-1, the J call TRBJ1-2, with D tentatively TRBD1 (6 bases). TRBV23-1 is an ORF, with its function uncertain. This clonotype was obtained from an older woman with acute or convalescent COVID-19. The sample consisted of peripheral blood. CDR3 sequence reads: CASSQPTGNYGYTF. Written as DNA, the CDR3 is TGCGCCAGCAGTCAACCGACAGGAAACTATGGCTACACCTTC.